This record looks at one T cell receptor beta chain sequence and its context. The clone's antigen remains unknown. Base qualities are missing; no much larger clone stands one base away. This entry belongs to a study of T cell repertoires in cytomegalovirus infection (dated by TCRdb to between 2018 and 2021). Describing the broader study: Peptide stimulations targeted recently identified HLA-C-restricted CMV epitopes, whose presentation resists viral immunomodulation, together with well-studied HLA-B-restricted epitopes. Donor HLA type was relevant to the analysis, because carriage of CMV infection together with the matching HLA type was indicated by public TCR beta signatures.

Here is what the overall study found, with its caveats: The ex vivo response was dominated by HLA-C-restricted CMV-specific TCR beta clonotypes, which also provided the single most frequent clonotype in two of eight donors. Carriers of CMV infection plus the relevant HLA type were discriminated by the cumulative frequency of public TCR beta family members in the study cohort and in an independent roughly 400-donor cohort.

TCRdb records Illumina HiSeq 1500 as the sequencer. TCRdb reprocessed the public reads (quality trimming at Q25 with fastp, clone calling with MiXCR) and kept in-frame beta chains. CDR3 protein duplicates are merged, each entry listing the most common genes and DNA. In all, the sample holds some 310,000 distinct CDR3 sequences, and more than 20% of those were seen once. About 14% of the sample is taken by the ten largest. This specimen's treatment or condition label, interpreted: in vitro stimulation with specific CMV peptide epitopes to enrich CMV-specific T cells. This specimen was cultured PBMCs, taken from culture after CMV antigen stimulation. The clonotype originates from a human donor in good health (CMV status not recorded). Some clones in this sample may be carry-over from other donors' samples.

The nucleotide sequence is TGTGCCAGCAGTCAACTCGGCCCGAGCAAGAGGGGCTACACCTTC. It is translated as CASSQLGPSKRGYTF. The chain was built from TRBV6-2 or TRBV6-3 and TRBJ1-2; the D gene assignment is ambiguous. Spanning cysteine to phenylalanine, the CDR3 consists of 15 amino acids. Only CDR3 DNA is held: 45 bases, read in frame from base 1. At the junction V is shortened by 5 bases and J by 8 bases, with 21 bases in between. For CDR1 and CDR2, the germline V gene lists MNHEY and SVGEGT.